This T cell receptor beta chain was captured in a study of OX40 agonist ivuxolimab in advanced cancers. Using immunoSEQ multiplex PCR, the repertoire was profiled, and TCRdb retains in-frame clones only, with some absent. The table lists about 26,000 clones, roughly 76% of them singletons. Trimming shortened V by 5 bases and J by 8 bases, and 12 bases separated the two germline ends. Looked up from germline, CDR1 is PRHDT and CDR2 is FYEKMQ (reference sequence). The CDR3 is 12 amino acids. Here the sequenced sample was CD4+ or CD8+ T cells sorted from blood, taken in a trial of the OX40 agonist ivuxolimab. The sequence came from an adult with an advanced solid tumor such as melanoma, head and neck, liver or kidney cancer. The chain uses TRBV13 and TRBJ1-2, with a possible D match to TRBD1 (5 bases). The CDR3 DNA reads TGTGCCAGCAGCCCCGGGGCCGGGGGCTACACCTTC. It translates to CASSPGAGGYTF.